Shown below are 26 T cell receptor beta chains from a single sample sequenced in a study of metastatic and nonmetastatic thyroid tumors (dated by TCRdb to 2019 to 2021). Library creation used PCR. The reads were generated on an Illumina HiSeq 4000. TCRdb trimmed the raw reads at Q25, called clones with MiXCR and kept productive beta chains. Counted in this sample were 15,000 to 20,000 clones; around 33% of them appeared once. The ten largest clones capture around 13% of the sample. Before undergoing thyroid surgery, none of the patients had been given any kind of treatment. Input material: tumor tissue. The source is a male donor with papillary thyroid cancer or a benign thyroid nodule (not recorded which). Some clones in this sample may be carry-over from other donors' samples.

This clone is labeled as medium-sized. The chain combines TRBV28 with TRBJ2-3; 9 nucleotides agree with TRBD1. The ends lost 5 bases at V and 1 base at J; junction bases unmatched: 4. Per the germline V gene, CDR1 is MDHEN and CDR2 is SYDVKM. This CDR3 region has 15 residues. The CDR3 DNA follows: TGTGCCAGCAGTGAATGGACAGGGGGCACAGATACGCAGTATTTT. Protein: CASSEWTGGTDTQYF.

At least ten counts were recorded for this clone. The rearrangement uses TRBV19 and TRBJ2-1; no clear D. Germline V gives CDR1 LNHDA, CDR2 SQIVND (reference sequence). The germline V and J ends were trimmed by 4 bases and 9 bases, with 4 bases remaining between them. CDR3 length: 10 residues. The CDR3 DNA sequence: TGTGCCAGTAGTAGGGTTGAGCAGTTCTTC. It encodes CASSRVEQFF.

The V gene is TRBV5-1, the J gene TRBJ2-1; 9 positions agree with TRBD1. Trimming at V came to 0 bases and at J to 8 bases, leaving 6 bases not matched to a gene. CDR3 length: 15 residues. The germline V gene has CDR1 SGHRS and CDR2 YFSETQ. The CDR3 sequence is CASSLEGQGGHEQFF. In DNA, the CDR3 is TGCGCCAGCAGCTTGGAGGGACAGGGAGGCCATGAGCAGTTCTTC.

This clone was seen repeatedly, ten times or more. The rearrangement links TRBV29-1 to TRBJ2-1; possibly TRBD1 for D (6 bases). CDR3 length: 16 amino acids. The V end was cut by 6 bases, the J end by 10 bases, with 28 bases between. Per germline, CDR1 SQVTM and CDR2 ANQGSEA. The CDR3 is CSVRGLPRGLFEEQFF. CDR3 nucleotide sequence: TGCAGCGTCCGTGGCCTCCCCAGGGGTCTCTTCGAGGAGCAGTTCTTC.

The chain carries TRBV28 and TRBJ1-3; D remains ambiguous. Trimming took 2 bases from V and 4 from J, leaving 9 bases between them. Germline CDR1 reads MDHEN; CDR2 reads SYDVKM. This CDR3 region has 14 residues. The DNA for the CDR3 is TGTGCCAGCAGTTTAGATACACACGGAAACACCATATATTTT. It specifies CASSLDTHGNTIYF.

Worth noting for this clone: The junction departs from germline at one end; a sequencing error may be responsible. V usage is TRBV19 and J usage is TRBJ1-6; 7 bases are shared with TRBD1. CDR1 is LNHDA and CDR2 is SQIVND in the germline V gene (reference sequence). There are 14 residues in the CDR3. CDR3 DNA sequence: TGTGCCAGTACTGGGACAGAACATAATACACCCCTCCACTTT. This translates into CASTGTEHNTPLHF.

CDR3 residues: CSARRLNEQFF. Here the CDR3 DNA reads TGCAGTGCGAGACGCTTGAATGAGCAGTTCTTC. This chain links TRBV20-1 with TRBJ2-1, with D unresolved. This CDR3 comprises 11 residues. Trimming shortened V by 6 bases and J by 7 bases, and 10 bases separated the two germline ends. Germline V CDR1 and CDR2: DFQATT, SNEGSKA (reference sequence).

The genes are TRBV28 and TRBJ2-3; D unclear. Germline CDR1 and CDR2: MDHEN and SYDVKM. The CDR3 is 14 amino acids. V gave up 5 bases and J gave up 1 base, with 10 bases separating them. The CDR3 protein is CASSPVGGTDTQYF. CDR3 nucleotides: TGTGCCAGCAGTCCCGTTGGGGGCACAGATACGCAGTATTTT.

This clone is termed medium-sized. CDR3 amino acids: CSATFGFSNQPQHF. CDR3 DNA sequence: TGCAGTGCTACCTTCGGTTTCAGCAATCAGCCCCAGCATTTT. The rearrangement uses TRBV20-1 and TRBJ1-5; D unclear. Germline assignment: CDR1 DFQATT and CDR2 SNEGSKA (reference sequence). This CDR3 region has 14 residues. The ends were cut back, 4 bases at V and 1 base at J, with 11 bases in the middle.

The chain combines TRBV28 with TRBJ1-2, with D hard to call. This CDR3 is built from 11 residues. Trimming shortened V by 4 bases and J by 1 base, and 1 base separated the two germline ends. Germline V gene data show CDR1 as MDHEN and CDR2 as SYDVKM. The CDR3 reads CASSYNYGYTF. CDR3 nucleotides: TGTGCCAGCAGTTATAACTATGGCTACACCTTC.

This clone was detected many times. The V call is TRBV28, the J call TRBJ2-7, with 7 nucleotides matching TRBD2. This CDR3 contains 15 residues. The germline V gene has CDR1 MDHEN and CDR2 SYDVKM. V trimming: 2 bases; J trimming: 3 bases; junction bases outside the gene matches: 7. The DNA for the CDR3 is TGTGCCAGCAGTTTACCCCCCGCTAGCGGCTACGAGCAGTACTTC. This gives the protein CASSLPPASGYEQYF. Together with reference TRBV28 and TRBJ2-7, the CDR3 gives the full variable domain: DVKVTQSSRYLVKRTGEKVFLECVQDMDHENMFWYRQDPGLGLRLIYFSYDVKMKEKGDIPEGYSVSREKKERFSLILESASTNQTSMYLCASSLPPASGYEQYFGPGTRLTVT.

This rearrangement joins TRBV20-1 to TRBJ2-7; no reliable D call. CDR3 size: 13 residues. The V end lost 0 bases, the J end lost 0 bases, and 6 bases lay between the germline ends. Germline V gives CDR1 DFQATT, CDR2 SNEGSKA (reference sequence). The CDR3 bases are TGCAGTGCTAGAGAGGTTCCCTCCTACGAGCAGTACTTC. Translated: CSAREVPSYEQYF.

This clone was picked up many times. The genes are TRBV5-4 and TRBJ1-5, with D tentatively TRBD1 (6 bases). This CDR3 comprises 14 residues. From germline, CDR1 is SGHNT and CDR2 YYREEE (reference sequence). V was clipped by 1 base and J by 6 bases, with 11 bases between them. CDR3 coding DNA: TGTGCCAGCAGCTTGTGGGGGGCCGGTCAGCCCCAGCATTTT. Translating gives CASSLWGAGQPQHF.

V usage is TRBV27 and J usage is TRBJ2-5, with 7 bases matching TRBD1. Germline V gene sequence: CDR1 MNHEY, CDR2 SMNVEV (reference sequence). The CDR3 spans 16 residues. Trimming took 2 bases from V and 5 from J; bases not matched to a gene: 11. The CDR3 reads CASSLRVQGIRETQYF. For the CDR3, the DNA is TGTGCCAGCAGTTTACGAGTACAGGGGATCCGCGAGACCCAGTACTTC.

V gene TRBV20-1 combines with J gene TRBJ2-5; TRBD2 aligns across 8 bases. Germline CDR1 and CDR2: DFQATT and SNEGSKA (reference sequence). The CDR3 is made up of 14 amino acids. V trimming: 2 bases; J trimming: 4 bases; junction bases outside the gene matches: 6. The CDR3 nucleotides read TGCAGTGCTAGAACGGGCGGGAGGCCAGAGACCCAGTACTTC. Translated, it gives CSARTGGRPETQYF.

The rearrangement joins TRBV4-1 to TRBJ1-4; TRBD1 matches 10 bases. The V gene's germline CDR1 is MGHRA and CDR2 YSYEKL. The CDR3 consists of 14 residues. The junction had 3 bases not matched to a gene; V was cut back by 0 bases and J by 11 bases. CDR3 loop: CASSQDGTGVKLFF. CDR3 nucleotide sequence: TGCGCCAGCAGCCAAGATGGGACAGGGGTGAAACTGTTTTTT.

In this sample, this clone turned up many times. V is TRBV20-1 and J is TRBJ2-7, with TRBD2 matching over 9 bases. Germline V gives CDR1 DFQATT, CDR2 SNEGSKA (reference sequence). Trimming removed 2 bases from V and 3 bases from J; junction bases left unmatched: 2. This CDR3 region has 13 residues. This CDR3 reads CSARRTSDYEQYF. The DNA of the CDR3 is TGCAGTGCTAGAAGGACTAGCGACTACGAGCAGTACTTC.

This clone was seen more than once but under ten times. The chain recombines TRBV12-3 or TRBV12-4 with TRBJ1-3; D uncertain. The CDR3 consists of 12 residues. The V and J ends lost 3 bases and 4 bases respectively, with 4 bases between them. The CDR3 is CASSLSGNTIYF. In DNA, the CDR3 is TGTGCCAGCAGTTTGTCCGGAAACACCATATATTTT.

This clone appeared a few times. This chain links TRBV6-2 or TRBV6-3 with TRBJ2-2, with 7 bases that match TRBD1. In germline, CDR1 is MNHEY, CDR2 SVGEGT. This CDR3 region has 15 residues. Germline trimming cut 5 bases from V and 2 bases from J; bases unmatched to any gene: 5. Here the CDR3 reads CASSKTGENTGELFF. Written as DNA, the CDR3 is TGTGCCAGCAGTAAAACAGGGGAAAACACCGGGGAGCTGTTTTTT.

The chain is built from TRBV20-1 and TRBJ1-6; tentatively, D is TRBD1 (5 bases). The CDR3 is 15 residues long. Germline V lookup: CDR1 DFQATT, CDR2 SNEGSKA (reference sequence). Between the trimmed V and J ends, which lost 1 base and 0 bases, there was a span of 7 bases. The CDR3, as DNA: TGCAGTGCTAGAGGCAGGGCCTCCTATAATTCACCCCTCCACTTT. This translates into CSARGRASYNSPLHF.

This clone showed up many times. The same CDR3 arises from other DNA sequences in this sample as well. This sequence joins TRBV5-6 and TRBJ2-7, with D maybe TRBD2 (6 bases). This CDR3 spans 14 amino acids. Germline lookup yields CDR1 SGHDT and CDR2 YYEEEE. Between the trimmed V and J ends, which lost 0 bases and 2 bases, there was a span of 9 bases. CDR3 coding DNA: TGTGCCAGCAGCTTGGGGGGGGATACCTACGAGCAGTACTTC. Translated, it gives CASSLGGDTYEQYF.

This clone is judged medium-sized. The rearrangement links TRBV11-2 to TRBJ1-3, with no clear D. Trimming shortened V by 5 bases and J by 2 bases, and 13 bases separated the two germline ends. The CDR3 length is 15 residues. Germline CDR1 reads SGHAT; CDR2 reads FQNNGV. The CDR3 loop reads CASSPMSGAGNTIYF. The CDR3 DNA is TGTGCCAGCAGCCCCATGAGCGGGGCTGGAAACACCATATATTTT.

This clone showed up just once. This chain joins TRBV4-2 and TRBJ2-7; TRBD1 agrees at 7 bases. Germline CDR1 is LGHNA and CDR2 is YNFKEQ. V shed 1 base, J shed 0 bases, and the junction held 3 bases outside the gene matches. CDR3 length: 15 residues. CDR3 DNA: TGTGCCAGCAGCCAAGTACGGGACAGCTCCTACGAGCAGTACTTC. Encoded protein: CASSQVRDSSYEQYF.

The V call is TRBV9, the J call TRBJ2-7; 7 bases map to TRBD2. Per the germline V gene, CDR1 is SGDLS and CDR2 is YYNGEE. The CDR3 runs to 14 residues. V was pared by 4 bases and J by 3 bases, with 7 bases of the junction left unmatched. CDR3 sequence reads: CASSPRTSDYEQYF. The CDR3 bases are TGTGCCAGCAGCCCTCGGACTAGTGACTACGAGCAGTACTTC.

The CDR3: CASSPPPPQETQYF. CDR3 in DNA: TGTGCCAGCTCACCACCGCCTCCCCAAGAGACCCAGTACTTC. The V call is TRBV18, the J call TRBJ2-5; no reliable D call. Per germline, CDR1 KGHSH and CDR2 LQKENI. The CDR3 runs 14 residues. The germline V and J ends were trimmed by 0 bases and 1 base, with 6 bases remaining between them.

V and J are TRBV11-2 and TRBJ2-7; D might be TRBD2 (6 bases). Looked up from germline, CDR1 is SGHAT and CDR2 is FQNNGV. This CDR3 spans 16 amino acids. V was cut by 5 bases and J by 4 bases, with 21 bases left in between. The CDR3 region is CASSPWEPGLRYEQYF. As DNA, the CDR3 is TGTGCCAGCAGCCCATGGGAACCGGGACTTCGTTACGAGCAGTACTTC. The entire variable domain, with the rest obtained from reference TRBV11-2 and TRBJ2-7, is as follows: EAGVAQSPRYKIIEKRQSVAFWCNPISGHATLYWYQQILGQGPKLLIQFQNNGVVDDSQLPKDRFSAERLKGVDSTLKIQPAKLEDSAVYLCASSPWEPGLRYEQYFGPGTRLTVT.